These 17 T cell receptor beta chains share one sample of origin, sequenced in a study of monozygotic twins with inflammatory bowel disease. TCRdb reanalyzed the 5' RACE reads, giving one entry per CDR3 protein sequence and no DNA. Here the sample table reports some 160,000 distinct CDR3 sequences. Sequencing used blood. Source of these receptors: a human donor with ulcerative colitis or Crohn's disease, or a healthy co-twin of an affected twin (not recorded which).

The chain employs TRBV7-6 and TRBJ2-3; TCRdb's D gene call, TRBD2, goes unchecked for lack of DNA. Germline V gives CDR1 SGHVS, CDR2 FNYEAQ. The CDR3 has 15 residues. The chain's CDR3 is CASSLDPSGTDTQYF.

This chain connects TRBV10-2 to TRBJ2-1; there is no DNA to check the TCRdb D call of TRBD2. Germline lookup yields CDR1 WSHSY and CDR2 SAAADI. The CDR3 runs to 18 residues. CDR3 protein: CASSDGLAGLNPYNEQFF.

The V gene is TRBV5-4, the J gene TRBJ1-6. Germline V gene sequence: CDR1 SGHNT, CDR2 YYREEE (reference sequence). The CDR3 runs to 16 residues. CDR3 loop: CASSWDRSLHNSPLHF. The variable domain in full, completed from reference TRBV5-4 and TRBJ1-6, reads ETGVTQSPTHLIKTRGQQVTLRCSSQSGHNTVSWYQQALGQGPQFIFQYYREEENGRGNFPPRFSGLQFPNYSSELNVNALELDDSALYLCASSWDRSLHNSPLHFGNGTRLTVT.

CDR3 amino acids: CSASHLGGSYNEQFF. J is TRBJ2-1 and V is TRBV20-1; the TRBD1 assignment by TCRdb is unverifiable without DNA. Germline lookup yields CDR1 DFQATT and CDR2 SNEGSKA (reference sequence). The CDR3 extends over 15 amino acids.

The chain has TRBV27 and TRBJ2-7; there is no DNA to check the TCRdb D call of TRBD2. Germline V gene sequence: CDR1 MNHEY, CDR2 SMNVEV (reference sequence). The CDR3 is 12 residues long. CDR3 sequence reads: CASKGLQVEQYF.

The chain's CDR3 is CSVGERSYEQYF. The chain is built from TRBV29-1 and TRBJ2-7. This CDR3 region has 12 residues. Germline CDR1 reads SQVTM; CDR2 reads ANQGSEA.

The V gene is TRBV29-1, the J gene TRBJ1-2; TCRdb gives TRBD1 as the D gene, but with no DNA this cannot be confirmed. The CDR3 runs to 11 residues. Germline V gene lookup returns CDR1 SQVTM and CDR2 ANQGSEA. CDR3 sequence: CSVVLGAGYTF.

This rearrangement joins TRBV5-5 to TRBJ1-1. The CDR3 covers 13 residues. Germline V gene data show CDR1 as SGHKS and CDR2 as YYEKEE (reference sequence). This CDR3 reads CASSRFGETEAFF.

CDR3 protein: CASSTGQGTYEQYF. The rearrangement links TRBV19 to TRBJ2-7; TCRdb lists TRBD1, though no DNA is available to test this call. The germline V gene encodes CDR1 LNHDA and CDR2 SQIVND (reference sequence). This CDR3 comprises 14 residues. The full variable domain, its missing parts supplied by reference TRBV19 and TRBJ2-7, is DGGITQSPKYLFRKEGQNVTLSCEQNLNHDAMYWYRQDPGQGLRLIYYSQIVNDFQKGDIAEGYSVSREKKESFPLTVTSAQKNPTAFYLCASSTGQGTYEQYFGPGTRLTVT.

This chain connects TRBV28 to TRBJ1-1. Per germline, CDR1 MDHEN and CDR2 SYDVKM. The CDR3 extends over 14 amino acids. CDR3: CASSLLGGNTEAFF.

The chain has TRBV24-1 and TRBJ2-5; as DNA is missing, the TRBD2 call by TCRdb cannot be tested. CDR1 is KGHDR and CDR2 is SFDVKD in the germline V gene. This CDR3 contains 16 residues. This CDR3 reads CATSAPGLAGGETQYF.

The rearrangement joins TRBV5-1 to TRBJ1-2; TCRdb calls TRBD1, which cannot be checked without DNA. The CDR3 runs to 13 residues. Germline CDR1 reads SGHRS; CDR2 reads YFSETQ. The CDR3 is CASSLTGSDGYTF.

The chain carries TRBV27 and TRBJ2-1. This CDR3 spans 14 amino acids. Germline V CDR1 and CDR2: MNHEY, SMNVEV (reference sequence). This CDR3 reads CASSLYPRHGEQFF.

This chain joins TRBV6-4 and TRBJ2-6. This CDR3 is built from 16 residues. Germline-derived CDR1 and CDR2 are MRHNA and SNTAGT. The CDR3: CASSEESGSGANVLTF.

The rearrangement uses TRBV30 and TRBJ2-7; TCRdb selects TRBD1, and the lack of DNA leaves this call unchecked. This CDR3 spans 14 amino acids. Looked up from germline, CDR1 is GTSNPN and CDR2 is SVGIG (reference sequence). The CDR3 here is CAWTPGGRPYEQYF.

The rearrangement joins TRBV29-1 to TRBJ2-3. Germline CDR1 and CDR2: SQVTM and ANQGSEA. The CDR3 length is 12 residues. CDR3 residues: CSARQGTDTQYF.

This chain uses TRBV6-2 or TRBV6-3 with TRBJ2-7; TCRdb lists TRBD2, though no DNA is available to test this call. In germline, CDR1 is MNHEY, CDR2 SVGEGT. The CDR3 contains 13 residues. CDR3 protein: CASRTSGSNEQYF.